This TCR beta chain was recorded in a study of shared clonotypes between healthy human individuals (dated by TCRdb to 2020 to 2022). Background for the entire study: A few men and two women, aged 18 to 49 years, made up the cohort. Per donor, leukapheresis produced somewhere between about 0.85 and 9.5 billion PBMCs. Blood TCR repertoires of about 5 healthy adults were deeply sequenced to estimate repertoire size and the extent of clonotype sharing between individuals. Different laboratories and diverse techniques were used to prepare libraries and sequence TCR repertoires, to increase sequencing depth and limit assay-specific biases. Per donor, three plates each were used for CD4 naive and CD4 memory, two for CD8 naive, and one for CD8 memory. General conclusions and limits of the study: Naive subsets generally had larger estimated clonotype richness than memory subsets did. Pairwise subsampling led to the expectation that sequencing depth would affect the degree of clonotype sharing among donors. Compared with non-shared clonotypes, clonotypes shared by all four sorted-subset donors had higher generation probabilities. Across a few donors, roughly 5.1% of naive CD4, roughly 3.5% of naive CD8, under 2.5% of memory CD4, and 0.4% of memory CD8 clonotypes were shared. The small number of donors limited the genetic and exposure-history diversity represented. Sampling was restricted to blood, and TCR repertoires in tissues likely differ from the TCR repertoires found in blood. Incomplete sequencing was indicated by rarefaction of sorted-subset datasets, despite the large sequencing depth.

Donors were healthy HIV-negative adults with no recently reported acute infections or vaccinations. All donors were Caucasian adults living in Nashville, Tennessee, USA. CD4+ T cells were enriched through magnetic negative selection, after which naive cells were positively selected on CD45RA and the remaining negative fraction served as the memory subset. Blood was collected by leukapheresis, and PBMCs were isolated by Ficoll-Histopaque density gradient centrifugation and then cryopreserved in liquid nitrogen vapor phase. Analytical flow cytometry was used to check the purity and quantity of every magnetically sorted T cell population. Genomic DNA was isolated from each sorted fraction and quantified by UV absorbance on a Nanodrop 2000c. Using the deep immunoSEQ assay, TCR CDR3 regions were amplified from genomic DNA by multiplex PCR. Genomic DNA extracted from each cell subset was distributed evenly over all wells of several immunoSEQ 96-well plates, and each plate served as one replicate. For sorted subsets, each replicate PCR was loaded with 200 to 250 ng genomic DNA, equivalent to 30,000 or so T cell genomes. The purified libraries were quantified using a Qubit 3.0 fluorometer, sized with a Bioanalyzer 2100, and then quantified again using the KAPA Library Quantification kit. Every immunoSEQ 96-well plate was sequenced on a separate single-read 150-cycle Illumina NextSeq 550 flow cell. In the source study's methods: Because the immunoSEQ output held only junctional sequences and lacked quality scores, the filtering could not match the filtering applied to full-length reads. Sequences were annotated with PyIR, a Python wrapper for IgBLAST v1.9, and V/J genes and CDR3 were assigned using IMGT germline references. Reads with weak V/J assignments (E-value above 1e-6), missing CDR3, stop codons, out-of-frame junctions, or ambiguous translated residues were removed. V3J clonotypes were defined by identical inferred V gene, J gene, and CDR3 amino acid sequence. Percentage overlap between repertoires was computed as shared unique clonotypes divided by the size of the smaller repertoire. Richness of each repertoire was evaluated using RTK rarefaction, the Chao1 estimator, and Recon v2.1 estimates of unobserved clonotypes. For all TCRbeta clonotypes obtained by the gDNA method from a handful of donors, generation probabilities were computed with OLGA. In its TCRdb copy, this immuneACCESS table keeps in-frame sequences only and misses some clones. Where compared with another copy, unresolved V genes explain less than half of these, and the others have no known cause. Clone size and V and J calls were adopted from that table, with D and trimming inferred from the DNA. Here the sample has 1.6 million or so clones; 96% occur a single time. Roughly 1.1% of the sample is in the top ten clones.

As regards this clone: Its antigen remains unidentified. Per-nucleotide qualities are absent, and no much larger clonotype sits a single base away.

Material for sequencing was naive CD4+ T cells sorted from blood. Sample cell subset or site, as interpreted from the label and publication: CD45RA+ positively selected. The origin of this receptor is a man aged 25-45 years in good health.

In nucleotides, the sequence is TGTGCCAGCAGTGAAGCCAAACGACAGGCCCACTACGAGCAGTACTTC. It translates as CASSEAKRQAHYEQYF. This chain is built from TRBV6-1 and TRBJ2-7; the D gene is perhaps TRBD1, on 6 matching bases. The CDR3 sequence holds 16 residues, the cysteine and phenylalanine included. The CDR3 DNA has 48 bases and is translated from base 1. CDR1 MNHNS and CDR2 SASEGT are derived from the germline V gene. V sheds 0 bases and J sheds 3 bases, leaving 15 bases between their ends.